The 22 T cell receptor beta chains listed next were all sequenced from one sample in a study of T cell responses to AZD1222 COVID-19 vaccine. Libraries were prepared by immunoSEQ multiplex PCR; TCRdb keeps only in-frame clonotypes and omits some of them. Of 100,000 to 150,000 clones in the sample, roughly 91% were seen once. The sequenced sample was peripheral blood, obtained on day 0 of MenACWY control vaccination. Source of these receptors: an adult in good health.

This chain joins TRBV5-1 and TRBJ1-1, with D perhaps TRBD1 (6 bases). This CDR3 comprises 14 residues. Germline loops: CDR1 SGHRS, CDR2 YFSETQ. Trimming left V 5 bases short and J 1 base short, with 12 bases between. In nucleotides, the CDR3 is TGCGCCAGCAGGTTGAAGGGGGAGAACACTGAAGCTTTCTTT. Protein: CASRLKGENTEAFF. Full variable domain (missing parts from reference TRBV5-1 and TRBJ1-1): KAGVTQTPRYLIKTRGQQVTLSCSPISGHRSVSWYQQTPGQGLQFLFEYFSETQRNKGNFPGRFSGRQFSNSRSEMNVSTLELGDSALYLCASRLKGENTEAFFGQGTRLTVV.

This chain connects TRBV6-5 to TRBJ1-4, with 10 bases fitting TRBD1. Germline assignment: CDR1 MNHEY and CDR2 SVGAGI. The CDR3 sequence is 12 residues long. V gave up 8 bases and J gave up 8 bases; unmatched junction bases: 2. The CDR3 nucleotides read TGTGCCAGCGGACAGGGGGGAGAAAAACTGTTTTTT. Encoded protein: CASGQGGEKLFF.

The rearrangement uses TRBV13 and TRBJ2-7; 13 bases line up with TRBD2. This CDR3 comprises 16 residues. Per the germline V gene, CDR1 is PRHDT and CDR2 is FYEKMQ (reference sequence). Unmatched junction bases numbered 7, after V lost 5 bases and J lost 3 bases. The CDR3 reads CASSPGLAGVIYEQYF. The DNA of the CDR3 is TGTGCCAGCAGCCCTGGACTAGCGGGGGTTATCTACGAGCAGTACTTC.

The chain recombines TRBV7-2 with TRBJ2-7; D is unresolved. V was shortened by 1 base and J by 0 bases, with 7 bases between the two germline ends. The CDR3 extends over 14 amino acids. The germline V gene encodes CDR1 SGHTA and CDR2 FQGNSA. CDR3 in amino acids: CASSLVSGSYEQYF. CDR3 DNA sequence: TGTGCCAGCAGCTTAGTCTCCGGCTCCTACGAGCAGTACTTC.

The chain links TRBV27 to TRBJ2-2; 9 bases line up with TRBD2. This CDR3 is 15 amino acids long. The germline gives CDR1 MNHEY, CDR2 SMNVEV (reference sequence). The junction had 3 bases not matched to a gene; V was cut back by 3 bases and J by 4 bases. The CDR3 DNA is TGTGCCAGCAGTTTCGGCGGGAGGGGCACCGGGGAGCTGTTTTTT. Translating it yields CASSFGGRGTGELFF.

The chain is built from TRBV18 and TRBJ1-6, with a tentative D call TRBD1 (5 bases). Trimming stripped 5 bases from V and 9 bases from J, with 14 bases between. Germline V gives CDR1 KGHSH, CDR2 LQKENI. The CDR3 is 14 residues long. CDR3 sequence reads: CASSAGTESSPLHF. In nucleotides, the CDR3 is TGTGCCAGCTCAGCCGGGACCGAGAGTTCACCCCTCCACTTT.

This CDR3 reads CASKWDSSFSNQPQHF. The CDR3 bases are TGTGCCAGCAAATGGGACAGCAGTTTTAGCAATCAGCCCCAGCATTTT. The rearrangement links TRBV19 to TRBJ1-5, with TRBD1 matching over 7 bases. CDR3 length equals 16 residues. Trimming took 9 bases from V and 0 from J; bases not matched to a gene: 11. CDR1 and CDR2 from the germline V gene are LNHDA and SQIVND (reference sequence).

V usage is TRBV5-6 and J usage is TRBJ2-7; D is tentatively TRBD1 or TRBD2 (5 bases each). V shed 0 bases and J shed 4 bases, with 14 bases lying between them. Germline V lookup: CDR1 SGHDT, CDR2 YYEEEE. The CDR3 loop spans 15 amino acids. DNA for the CDR3: TGTGCCAGCAGCTTGGACGGGCTGGGACGGTACGAGCAGTACTTC. Its translation: CASSLDGLGRYEQYF.

The chain carries TRBV4-2 and TRBJ2-2, with 8 positions matching TRBD2. Germline V gene sequence: CDR1 LGHNA, CDR2 YNFKEQ. The CDR3 sequence is 20 residues long. V lost 0 bases, J lost 0 bases, and 12 bases stayed unmatched. CDR3 DNA sequence: TGTGCCAGCAGCCAAGACGGGGTTGGGCGGGGGGACCCGAACACCGGGGAGCTGTTTTTT. Its protein product is CASSQDGVGRGDPNTGELFF.

The J gene is TRBJ2-1, the V gene TRBV18, with 14 nucleotides matching TRBD2. V lost 0 bases to trimming and J lost 6 bases; unmatched junction nucleotides: 4. The CDR3 length is 17 residues. Looked up from germline, CDR1 is KGHSH and CDR2 is LQKENI. The CDR3 DNA reads TGTGCCAGCTCACCACCGGGGACTAGCGGGAGCGGCAATGAGCAGTTCTTC. This encodes CASSPPGTSGSGNEQFF.

This rearrangement joins TRBV19 to TRBJ1-1; D is possibly TRBD1 (6 bases). The germline V gene has CDR1 LNHDA and CDR2 SQIVND (reference sequence). V lost 5 bases and J lost 1, with 11 bases in between. The CDR3 length is 14 residues. The CDR3 here is CASSPGTRNTEAFF. The DNA of the CDR3 is TGTGCCAGTAGTCCAGGGACACGGAACACTGAAGCTTTCTTT.

This chain connects TRBV11-1 to TRBJ1-1; 9 bases align to TRBD1. CDR1 is SGHAT, CDR2 FQDESV, per germline (reference sequence). This CDR3 has 15 amino acids. With 5 bases clipped from V and 4 bases from J, the junction kept 8 bases outside the gene matches. CDR3 region: CASSPRTGVGTEAFF. The CDR3 DNA follows: TGTGCCAGCAGCCCTAGGACAGGGGTAGGCACTGAAGCTTTCTTT.

This chain connects TRBV28 to TRBJ2-2; the match to TRBD2 covers 7 bases. V was pared by 4 bases and J by 0 bases, with 8 bases of the junction left unmatched. The CDR3 has 17 amino acids. From germline, CDR1 is MDHEN and CDR2 SYDVKM. CDR3 in amino acids: CASSSLAYETNTGELFF. The CDR3 DNA follows: TGTGCCAGCAGTTCACTAGCGTACGAAACGAACACCGGGGAGCTGTTTTTT.

The rearrangement uses TRBV9 and TRBJ1-1, with D possibly being TRBD1 (5 bases). CDR1 and CDR2 from the germline V gene are SGDLS and YYNGEE. Trimming pared 2 bases from V and 0 bases from J, leaving 8 bases between. The CDR3 runs to 14 residues. The CDR3: CASSVTGLNTEAFF. The CDR3 DNA reads TGTGCCAGCAGCGTTACAGGATTGAACACTGAAGCTTTCTTT.

V gene TRBV7-9 combines with J gene TRBJ2-1; D is unclear. Deletions cut 1 base from V and 8 bases from J, with 9 bases between. This CDR3 region has 13 residues. Germline V lookup: CDR1 SEHNR, CDR2 FQNEAQ (reference sequence). The CDR3 loop is CASSLVPGYEQFF. The CDR3 coding sequence is TGTGCCAGCAGCTTAGTCCCGGGTTATGAGCAGTTCTTC.

The chain combines TRBV5-4 with TRBJ2-1, with D perhaps being TRBD1 or TRBD2 (6 bases each). Per germline, CDR1 SGHNT and CDR2 YYREEE (reference sequence). V shed 4 bases and J shed 15 bases, with 17 bases lying between them. The CDR3 is 12 amino acids. CDR3 in amino acids: CASSDGGLERFF. DNA of the CDR3: TGTGCCAGCAGCGACGGGGGCCTCGAGAGGTTCTTC.

The chain has TRBV19 and TRBJ1-1, with D hard to call. Germline-derived CDR1 and CDR2 are LNHDA and SQIVND (reference sequence). V was cut by 8 bases and J by 3 bases, with 16 bases left in between. The CDR3 has 14 amino acids. CDR3 nucleotide sequence: TGTGCCAGTGCAAGTCCAGGCTGGGACACTGAAGCTTTCTTT. It encodes CASASPGWDTEAFF.

V and J are TRBV28 and TRBJ2-5; 10 bases are a match to TRBD2. V shed 1 base and J 0 bases; nucleotides not matched to a gene: 2. CDR3 length equals 16 residues. CDR1 is MDHEN, CDR2 SYDVKM, per germline. Here the CDR3 reads CASSLLTSGYQETQYF. CDR3 sequence (DNA): TGTGCCAGCAGTTTATTGACTAGCGGGTACCAAGAGACCCAGTACTTC.

The V call is TRBV28, the J call TRBJ1-6; D might be TRBD1 (5 bases). The V and J ends lost 6 bases and 9 bases respectively, with 12 bases between them. The length of the CDR3 is 13 residues. Germline CDR1 and CDR2: MDHEN and SYDVKM. CDR3 in DNA: TGTGCCAGCAGACGGGACGGGGGTTCACCCCTCCACTTT. Protein product: CASRRDGGSPLHF. The full variable domain, completed using reference TRBV28 and TRBJ1-6, is DVKVTQSSRYLVKRTGEKVFLECVQDMDHENMFWYRQDPGLGLRLIYFSYDVKMKEKGDIPEGYSVSREKKERFSLILESASTNQTSMYLCASRRDGGSPLHFGNGTRLTVT.

This sequence joins TRBV6-5 and TRBJ1-2, with 7 bases aligning to TRBD1. The CDR3 extends over 13 amino acids. Per germline, CDR1 MNHEY and CDR2 SVGAGI. The V gene end was trimmed by 6 bases and the J gene end by 8 bases; junction bases not matched to a gene: 9. CDR3 residues: CASRRTGGEGYTF. CDR3 bases: TGTGCCAGCAGGCGGACAGGCGGAGAAGGCTACACCTTC.

This sequence joins TRBV9 and TRBJ1-3; D gene uncertain. V dropped 3 bases and J dropped 0 bases, with 13 bases sitting between them. The CDR3 extends over 16 amino acids. CDR1 SGDLS and CDR2 YYNGEE come from the germline V gene. CDR3 in DNA: TGTGCCAGCAGCGCGAGAGGACGAAGCTCTGGAAACACCATATATTTT. Its translation: CASSARGRSSGNTIYF.

V usage is TRBV28 and J usage is TRBJ2-1; TRBD2 agrees at 7 bases. J gave up 0 bases and V 5 bases, and 7 bases lay outside the gene matches. The CDR3 has 16 amino acids. Germline CDR1 reads MDHEN; CDR2 reads SYDVKM. The CDR3 sequence is CASSPASSGSYNEQFF. CDR3 sequence (DNA): TGTGCCAGCAGTCCAGCGTCTAGCGGCTCCTACAATGAGCAGTTCTTC.